This T cell receptor (beta chain) was recorded in a study of blood T cell repertoires in COVID-19 (TCRdb year 2020). In terms of the full investigation: Collaborator samples came from the United States, Italy and Spain and covered acute and convalescent phases of COVID-19. The prospective study material was composed of cDNA or gDNA derived from T cells, B-cell-depleted T cells, or PBMCs. Subjects who had been exposed to COVID-19, were actively infected with it, or had recovered from it provided the deeply sampled blood TCRbeta repertoires that made up the dataset. The repertoires were released in a freely available public database intended as a resource for research on the immune response to SARS-CoV-2. The samples were drawn from two sources: the first 160 participants of the ongoing ImmuneRACE study, and 1,000 to 1,500 subjects contributed by 6 global collaborators. A de-identified subject ID, COVID-19 status, age in years and sex were almost always included in the sample metadata. Where available, HLA class I and class II types were obtained from metadata supplied by the sample provider rather than from assay-based typing. On the study overall, not on this receptor specifically: Clinical and demographic metadata were provided uncurated, with the amount varying by source and participant.

The immunoSEQ Assay, a bias-controlled multiplex PCR, was used to amplify TCRbeta CDR3 regions from genomic DNA. As for the original processing: Within the assay, amplification of reference gene primers was used to estimate how many nucleated cells each sample contained. To quantify the absolute abundance of each unique TCRbeta CDR3 rearrangement, sequence reads were collapsed and filtered. Productive Simpson clonality was computed per sample as the square root of Simpson's diversity index over productive rearrangements. Here the immuneACCESS table is served through TCRdb, limited to in-frame sequences with V and J called. Missing clones are a known gap in these copies; in checked studies unresolved V genes cover under half, and the rest lacks a known reason. Clone size and the V and J calls come from that table; the DNA yielded D and trimming. Counted in this sample were approximately 76,000 clones; about 90% of them appeared once. Clones ranked in the top ten supply 7% to 9.5% of the sample.

The collaborating institutions used their own protocols to collect whole blood in K2EDTA tubes. For TCRbeta analysis, collaborator samples were shipped as frozen whole blood, as isolated PBMCs, or as DNA extracted from either sample type. The CDR3 covers 11 residues, taking in both the cysteine and the phenylalanine. The retained sequence is limited to the CDR3, 33 bases, with the frame set at the first base. CDR1 GTSNPN and CDR2 SVGIG are derived from the germline V gene (reference sequence). V and J are truncated by 4 bases and 8 bases respectively, leaving an intervening sequence of 11 bases. With respect to this clone: What this receptor recognizes is not known. No base qualities exist here, and no much larger clone lies one base off it.

The sequence came from a human donor in a cohort sampled during active COVID-19. In this chain, TRBV30 is recombined with TRBJ1-1; the D gene assignment is ambiguous. The sample comprised peripheral blood. The sequenced DNA is TGTGCCTGGAAGGGCGAGGGAGAAGCTTTCTTT. Translated, it gives CAWKGEGEAFF. The reference TRBV30 and TRBJ1-1 proteins fill in what lies around the CDR3, so the full variable domain reads SQTIHQWPATLVQPVGSPLSLECTVEGTSNPNLYWYRQAAGRGLQLLFYSVGIGQISSEVPQNLSASRPQDRQFILSSKKLLLSDSGFYLCAWKGEGEAFFGQGTRLTVV.